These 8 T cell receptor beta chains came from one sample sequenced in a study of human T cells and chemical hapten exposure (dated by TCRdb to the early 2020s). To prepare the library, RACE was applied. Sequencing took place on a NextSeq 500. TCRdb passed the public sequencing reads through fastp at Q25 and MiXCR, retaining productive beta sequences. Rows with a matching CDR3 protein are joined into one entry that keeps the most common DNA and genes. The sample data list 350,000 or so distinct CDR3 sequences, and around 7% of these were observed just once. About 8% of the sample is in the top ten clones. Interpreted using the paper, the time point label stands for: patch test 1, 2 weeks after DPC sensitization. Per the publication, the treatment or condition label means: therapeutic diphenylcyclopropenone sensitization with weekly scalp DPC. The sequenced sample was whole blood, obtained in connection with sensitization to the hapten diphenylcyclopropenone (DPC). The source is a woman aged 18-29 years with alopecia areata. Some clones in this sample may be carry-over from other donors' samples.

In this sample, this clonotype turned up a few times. CDR3 nucleotides: TGTGCCAGCAGCCAAGTCCGGAGGGGCACTACTGGGGCCAACGTCCTGACTTTC. Its translation is CASSQVRRGTTGANVLTF. The chain is built from TRBV4-2 and TRBJ2-6, with a possible D match to TRBD2 (6 bases). V lost 1 base, J lost 2 bases, and 15 bases lay in between. Germline CDR1 is LGHNA and CDR2 is YNFKEQ. This CDR3 has 18 amino acids.

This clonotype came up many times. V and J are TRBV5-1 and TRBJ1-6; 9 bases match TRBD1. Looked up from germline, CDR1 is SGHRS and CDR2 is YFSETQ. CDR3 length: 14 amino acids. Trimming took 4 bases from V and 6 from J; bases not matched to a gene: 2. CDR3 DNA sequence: TGCGCCAGCAGCGAGGGACAGGGTAATTCACCCCTCCACTTT. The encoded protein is CASSEGQGNSPLHF.

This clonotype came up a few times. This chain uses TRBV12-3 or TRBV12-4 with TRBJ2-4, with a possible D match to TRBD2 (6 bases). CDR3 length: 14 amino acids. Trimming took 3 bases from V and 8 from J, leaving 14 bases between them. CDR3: CASSFAGRRDIQYF. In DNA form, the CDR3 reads TGTGCCAGCAGTTTTGCGGGGCGACGAGACATTCAGTACTTC.

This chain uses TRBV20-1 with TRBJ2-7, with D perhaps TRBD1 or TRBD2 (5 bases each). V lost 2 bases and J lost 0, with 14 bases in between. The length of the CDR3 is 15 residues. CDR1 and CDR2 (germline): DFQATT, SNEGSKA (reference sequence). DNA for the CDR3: TGCAGTGCTAGAACATCCGGGACGGCCTCCTACGAGCAGTACTTC. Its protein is CSARTSGTASYEQYF.

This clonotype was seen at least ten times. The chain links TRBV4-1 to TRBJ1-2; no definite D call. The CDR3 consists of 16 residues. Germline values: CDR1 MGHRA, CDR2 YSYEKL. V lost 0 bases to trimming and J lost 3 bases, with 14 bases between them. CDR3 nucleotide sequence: TGCGCCAGCAGCCAAGATCTCAACGCAGGAGACTATGGCTACACCTTC. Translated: CASSQDLNAGDYGYTF.

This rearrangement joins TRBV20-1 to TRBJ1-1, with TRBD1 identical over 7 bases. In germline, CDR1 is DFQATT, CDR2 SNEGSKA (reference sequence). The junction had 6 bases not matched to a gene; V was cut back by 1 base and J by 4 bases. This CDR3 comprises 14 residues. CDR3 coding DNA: TGCAGTGCTAGAGGTTACAGGGGACGCACTGAAGCTTTCTTT. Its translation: CSARGYRGRTEAFF.

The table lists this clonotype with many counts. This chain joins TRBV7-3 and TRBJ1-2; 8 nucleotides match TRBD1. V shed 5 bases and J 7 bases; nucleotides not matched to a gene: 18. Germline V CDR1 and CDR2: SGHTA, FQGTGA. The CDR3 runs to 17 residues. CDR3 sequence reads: CASSKRSPTQQGAGYTF. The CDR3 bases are TGTGCCAGCAGCAAAAGGTCCCCCACCCAGCAGGGGGCTGGCTACACCTTC.

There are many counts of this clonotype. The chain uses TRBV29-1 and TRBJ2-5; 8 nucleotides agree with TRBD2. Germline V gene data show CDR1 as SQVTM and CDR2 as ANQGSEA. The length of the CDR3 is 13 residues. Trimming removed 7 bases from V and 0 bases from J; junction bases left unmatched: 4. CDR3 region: CSAETSDQETQYF. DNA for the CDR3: TGCAGCGCCGAGACTAGCGACCAAGAGACCCAGTACTTC.